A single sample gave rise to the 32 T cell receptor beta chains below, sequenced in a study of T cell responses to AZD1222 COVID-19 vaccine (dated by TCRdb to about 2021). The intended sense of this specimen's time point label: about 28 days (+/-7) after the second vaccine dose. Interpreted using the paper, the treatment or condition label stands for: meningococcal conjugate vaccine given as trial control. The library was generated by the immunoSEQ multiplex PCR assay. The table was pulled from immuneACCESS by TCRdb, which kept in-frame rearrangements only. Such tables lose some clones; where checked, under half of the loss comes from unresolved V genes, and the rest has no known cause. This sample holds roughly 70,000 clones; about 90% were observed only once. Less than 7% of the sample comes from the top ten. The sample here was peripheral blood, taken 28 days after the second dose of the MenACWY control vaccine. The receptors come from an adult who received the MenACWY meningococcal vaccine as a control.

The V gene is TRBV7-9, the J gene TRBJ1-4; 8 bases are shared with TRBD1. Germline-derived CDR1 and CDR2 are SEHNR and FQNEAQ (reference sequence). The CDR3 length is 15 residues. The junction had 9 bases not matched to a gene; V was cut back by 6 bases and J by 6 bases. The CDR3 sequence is CASSSTGGGYEKLFF. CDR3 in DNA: TGTGCCAGCAGTTCAACAGGGGGTGGGTATGAAAAACTGTTTTTT.

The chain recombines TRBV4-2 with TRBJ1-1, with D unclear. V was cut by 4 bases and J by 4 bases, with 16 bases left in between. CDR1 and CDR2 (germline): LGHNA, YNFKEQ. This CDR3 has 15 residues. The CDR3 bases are TGTGCCAGCAGCCCCGAAGCGGCTTACATCACTGAAGCTTTCTTT. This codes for CASSPEAAYITEAFF.

The DNA for the CDR3 is TGTGCCAGCCGCGCGGAAGGCACCTCAGATACGCAGTATTTT. Residues: CASRAEGTSDTQYF. The chain has TRBV6-5 and TRBJ2-3; the D is unclear. Deletions cut 8 bases from V and 4 bases from J, with 16 bases between. The CDR3 covers 14 residues. Germline V gene sequence: CDR1 MNHEY, CDR2 SVGAGI.

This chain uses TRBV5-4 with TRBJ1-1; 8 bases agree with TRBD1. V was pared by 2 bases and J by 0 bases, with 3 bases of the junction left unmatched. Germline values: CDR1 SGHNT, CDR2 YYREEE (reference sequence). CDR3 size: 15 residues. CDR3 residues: CASSFGQGLNTEAFF. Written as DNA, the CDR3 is TGTGCCAGCAGCTTCGGACAGGGTCTGAACACTGAAGCTTTCTTT.

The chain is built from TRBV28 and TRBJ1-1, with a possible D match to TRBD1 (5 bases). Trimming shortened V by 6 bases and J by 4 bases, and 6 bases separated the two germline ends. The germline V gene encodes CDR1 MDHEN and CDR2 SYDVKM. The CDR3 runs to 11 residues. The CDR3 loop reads CASRGGTEAFF. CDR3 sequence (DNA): TGTGCCAGCAGGGGGGGCACTGAAGCTTTCTTT.

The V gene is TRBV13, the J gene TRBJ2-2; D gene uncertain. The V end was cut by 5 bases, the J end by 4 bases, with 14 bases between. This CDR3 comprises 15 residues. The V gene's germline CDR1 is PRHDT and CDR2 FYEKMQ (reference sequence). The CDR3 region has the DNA TGTGCCAGCAGCCGTGGGTTGTATGGCACCGGGGAGCTGTTTTTT. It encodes CASSRGLYGTGELFF.

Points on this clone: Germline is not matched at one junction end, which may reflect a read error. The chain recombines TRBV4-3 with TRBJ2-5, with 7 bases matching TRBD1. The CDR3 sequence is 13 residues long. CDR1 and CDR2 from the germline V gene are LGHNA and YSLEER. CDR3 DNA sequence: TGCGCCCGCAGTCGGCAGGGGGAAGAGACCCAGTACTTC. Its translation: CARSRQGEETQYF.

The CDR3 nucleotides are TGTGCCAGCAGCAGGCGCGGGAGTGATACGCAGTATTTT. This sequence encodes CASSRRGSDTQYF. V is TRBV11-2 and J is TRBJ2-3; 7 bases are shared with TRBD2. Germline assignment: CDR1 SGHAT and CDR2 FQNNGV. V trimming: 5 bases; J trimming: 6 bases; junction bases outside the gene matches: 5. The CDR3 sequence is 13 residues long.

The CDR3: CASSLGFGGLGETQYF. The CDR3 DNA reads TGTGCCAGCAGCTTAGGTTTTGGGGGGCTCGGAGAGACCCAGTACTTC. This rearrangement joins TRBV11-2 to TRBJ2-5, with D perhaps assigned TRBD1 or TRBD2 (6 bases each). The germline CDR1 and CDR2 sequences are SGHAT and FQNNGV. Trimming left V 1 base short and J 4 bases short, with 16 bases between. The CDR3 sequence is 16 residues long.

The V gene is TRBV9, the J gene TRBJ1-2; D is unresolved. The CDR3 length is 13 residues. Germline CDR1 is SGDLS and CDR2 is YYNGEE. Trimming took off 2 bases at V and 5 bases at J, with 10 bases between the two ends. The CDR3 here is CASSVSGVYGYTF. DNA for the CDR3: TGTGCCAGCAGCGTGTCCGGGGTATATGGCTACACCTTC.

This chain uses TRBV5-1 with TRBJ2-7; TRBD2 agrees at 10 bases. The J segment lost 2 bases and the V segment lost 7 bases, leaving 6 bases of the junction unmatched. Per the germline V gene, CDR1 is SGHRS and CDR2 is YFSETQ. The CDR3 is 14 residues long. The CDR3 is CASGLAGETYEQYF. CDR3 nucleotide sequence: TGCGCCAGCGGTCTAGCGGGGGAGACCTACGAGCAGTACTTC.

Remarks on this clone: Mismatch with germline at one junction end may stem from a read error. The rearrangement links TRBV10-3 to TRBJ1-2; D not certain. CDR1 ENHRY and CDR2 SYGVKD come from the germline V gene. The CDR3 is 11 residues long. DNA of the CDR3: TGTGCCATCAGTGATGGCAGCTTCTACGCCTTC. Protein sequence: CAISDGSFYAF.

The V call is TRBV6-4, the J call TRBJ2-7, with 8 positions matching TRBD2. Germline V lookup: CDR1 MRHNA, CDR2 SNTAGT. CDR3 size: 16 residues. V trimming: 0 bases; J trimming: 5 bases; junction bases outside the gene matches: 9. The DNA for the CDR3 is TGTGCCAGCAGTGACTCGCCGGGACTAGGGGCTGACGAGCAGTACTTC. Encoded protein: CASSDSPGLGADEQYF.

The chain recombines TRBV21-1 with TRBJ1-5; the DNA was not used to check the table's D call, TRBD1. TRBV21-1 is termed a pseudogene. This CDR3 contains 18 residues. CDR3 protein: CASPRDRGAIGSNQPQHF. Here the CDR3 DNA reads TGTGCCAGCCCCCGGGACAGGGGGGCCATAGGGAGCAATCAGCCCCAGCATTTT.

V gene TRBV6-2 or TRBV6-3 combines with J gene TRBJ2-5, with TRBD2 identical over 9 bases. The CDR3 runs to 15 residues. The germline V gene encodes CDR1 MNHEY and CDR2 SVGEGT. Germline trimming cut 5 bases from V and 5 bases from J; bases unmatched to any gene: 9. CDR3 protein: CASSTVAGARETQYF. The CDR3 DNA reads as TGTGCCAGCAGTACGGTAGCGGGAGCACGGGAGACCCAGTACTTC.

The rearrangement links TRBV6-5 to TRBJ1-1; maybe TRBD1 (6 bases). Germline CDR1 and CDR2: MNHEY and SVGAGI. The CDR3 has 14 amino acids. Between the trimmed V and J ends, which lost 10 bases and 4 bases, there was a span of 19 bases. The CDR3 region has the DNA TGTGCCATCAGAGGGGTAATACAGGGCACTGAAGCTTTCTTT. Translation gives CAIRGVIQGTEAFF.

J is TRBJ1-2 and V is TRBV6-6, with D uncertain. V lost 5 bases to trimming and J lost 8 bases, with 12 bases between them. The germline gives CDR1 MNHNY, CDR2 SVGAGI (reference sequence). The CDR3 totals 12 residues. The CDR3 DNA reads TGTGCCAGCAGTCAAGACGAAGTCGGCTACACCTTC. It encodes CASSQDEVGYTF.

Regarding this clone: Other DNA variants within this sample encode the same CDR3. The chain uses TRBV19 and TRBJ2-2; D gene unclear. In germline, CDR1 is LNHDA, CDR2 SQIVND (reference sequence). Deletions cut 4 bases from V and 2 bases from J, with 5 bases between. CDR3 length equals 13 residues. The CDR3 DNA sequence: TGTGCCAGTAGTAACAGAAACACCGGGGAGCTGTTTTTT. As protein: CASSNRNTGELFF.

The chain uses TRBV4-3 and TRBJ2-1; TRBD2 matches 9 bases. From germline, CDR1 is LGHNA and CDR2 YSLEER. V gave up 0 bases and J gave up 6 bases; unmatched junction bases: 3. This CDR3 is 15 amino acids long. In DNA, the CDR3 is TGCGCCAGCAGCCAAGAGGGACTAGCAGTCAATGAGCAGTTCTTC. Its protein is CASSQEGLAVNEQFF.

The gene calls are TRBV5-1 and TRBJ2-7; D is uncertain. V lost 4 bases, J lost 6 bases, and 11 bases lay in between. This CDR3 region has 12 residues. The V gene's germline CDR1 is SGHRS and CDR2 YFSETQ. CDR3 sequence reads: CASSAVGSEQYF. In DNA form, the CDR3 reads TGCGCCAGCAGCGCGGTGGGGTCCGAGCAGTACTTC.

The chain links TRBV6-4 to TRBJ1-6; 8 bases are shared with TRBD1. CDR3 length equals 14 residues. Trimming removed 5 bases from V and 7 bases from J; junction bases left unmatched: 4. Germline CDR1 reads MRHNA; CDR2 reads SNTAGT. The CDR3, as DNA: TGTGCCAGCAGTCCGGGACAGGACAATTCACCCCTCCACTTT. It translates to CASSPGQDNSPLHF.

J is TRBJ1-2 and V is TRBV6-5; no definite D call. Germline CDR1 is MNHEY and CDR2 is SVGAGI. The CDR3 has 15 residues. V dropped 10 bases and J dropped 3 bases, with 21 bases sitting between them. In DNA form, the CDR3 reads TGTGCCACCCCCAGAAGCTGGATCGGGGACTATGGCTACACCTTC. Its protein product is CATPRSWIGDYGYTF.

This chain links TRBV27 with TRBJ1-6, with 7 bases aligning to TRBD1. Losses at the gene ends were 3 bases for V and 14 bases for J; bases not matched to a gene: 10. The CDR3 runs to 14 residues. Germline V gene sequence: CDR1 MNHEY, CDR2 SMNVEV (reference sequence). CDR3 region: CASSFTGAASALHF. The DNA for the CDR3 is TGTGCCAGCAGTTTCACAGGGGCCGCAAGCGCCCTCCACTTT.

The CDR3 sequence: CASSPASGSYNEQFF. DNA for the CDR3: TGTGCCAGCTCACCGGCTAGCGGATCCTACAATGAGCAGTTCTTC. The chain is built from TRBV18 and TRBJ2-1; TRBD2 agrees at 7 bases. This CDR3 spans 15 amino acids. With V trimmed by 3 bases and J by 1 base, 3 bases remained unmatched. Germline V gene data show CDR1 as KGHSH and CDR2 as LQKENI.

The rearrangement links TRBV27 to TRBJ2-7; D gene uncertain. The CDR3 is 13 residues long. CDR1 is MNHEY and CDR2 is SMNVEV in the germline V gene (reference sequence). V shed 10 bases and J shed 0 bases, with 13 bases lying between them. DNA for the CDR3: TGTGCCACCCGAGGTCAAAGCTCCTACGAGCAGTACTTC. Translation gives CATRGQSSYEQYF.

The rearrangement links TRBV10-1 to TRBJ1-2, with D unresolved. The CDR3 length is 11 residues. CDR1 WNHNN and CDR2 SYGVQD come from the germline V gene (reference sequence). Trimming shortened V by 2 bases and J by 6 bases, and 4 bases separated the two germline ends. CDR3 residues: CASSEVDGYTF. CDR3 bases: TGCGCCAGCAGTGAGGTCGATGGCTACACCTTC.

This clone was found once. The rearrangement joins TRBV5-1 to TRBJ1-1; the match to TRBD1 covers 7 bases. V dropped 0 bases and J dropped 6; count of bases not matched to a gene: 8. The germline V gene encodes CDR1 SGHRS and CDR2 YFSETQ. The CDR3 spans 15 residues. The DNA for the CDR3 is TGCGCCAGCAGCTTGGGAGACAGGGTTAATCCTGAAGCTTTCTTT. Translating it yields CASSLGDRVNPEAFF.

Here the CDR3 reads CASGGRGLDGELFF. The DNA of the CDR3 is TGCGCCAGCGGTGGCAGGGGGCTGGACGGGGAGCTGTTTTTT. The chain joins TRBV5-1 to TRBJ2-2, with 8 bases fitting TRBD1. Germline V gene sequence: CDR1 SGHRS, CDR2 YFSETQ. This CDR3 is built from 14 residues. V shed 7 bases, J shed 7 bases, and the junction held 9 bases outside the gene matches.

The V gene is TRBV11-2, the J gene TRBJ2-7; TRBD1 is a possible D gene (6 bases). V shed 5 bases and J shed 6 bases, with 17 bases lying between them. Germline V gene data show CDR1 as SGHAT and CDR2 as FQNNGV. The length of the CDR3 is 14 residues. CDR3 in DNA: TGTGCCAGCAGCCACCTACAGGGCTTAGGCGAGCAGTACTTC. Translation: CASSHLQGLGEQYF. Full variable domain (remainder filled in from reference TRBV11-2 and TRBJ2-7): EAGVAQSPRYKIIEKRQSVAFWCNPISGHATLYWYQQILGQGPKLLIQFQNNGVVDDSQLPKDRFSAERLKGVDSTLKIQPAKLEDSAVYLCASSHLQGLGEQYFGPGTRLTVT.

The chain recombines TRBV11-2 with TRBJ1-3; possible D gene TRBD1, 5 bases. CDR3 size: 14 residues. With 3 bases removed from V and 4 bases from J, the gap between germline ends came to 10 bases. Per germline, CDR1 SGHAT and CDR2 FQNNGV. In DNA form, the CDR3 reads TGTGCCAGCAGCTTGACGGGGGACGGAAACACCATATATTTT. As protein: CASSLTGDGNTIYF.

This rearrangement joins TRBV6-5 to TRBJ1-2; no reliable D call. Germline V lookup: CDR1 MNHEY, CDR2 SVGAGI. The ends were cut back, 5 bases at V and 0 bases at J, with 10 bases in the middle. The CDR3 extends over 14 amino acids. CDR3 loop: CASSPDMTNYGYTF. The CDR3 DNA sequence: TGTGCCAGCAGTCCAGACATGACTAACTATGGCTACACCTTC.

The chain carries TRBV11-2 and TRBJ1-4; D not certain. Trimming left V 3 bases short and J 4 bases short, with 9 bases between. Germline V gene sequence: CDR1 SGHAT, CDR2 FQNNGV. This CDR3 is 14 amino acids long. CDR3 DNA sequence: TGTGCCAGCAGCTTGACTAGTTATAATGAAAAACTGTTTTTT. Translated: CASSLTSYNEKLFF.